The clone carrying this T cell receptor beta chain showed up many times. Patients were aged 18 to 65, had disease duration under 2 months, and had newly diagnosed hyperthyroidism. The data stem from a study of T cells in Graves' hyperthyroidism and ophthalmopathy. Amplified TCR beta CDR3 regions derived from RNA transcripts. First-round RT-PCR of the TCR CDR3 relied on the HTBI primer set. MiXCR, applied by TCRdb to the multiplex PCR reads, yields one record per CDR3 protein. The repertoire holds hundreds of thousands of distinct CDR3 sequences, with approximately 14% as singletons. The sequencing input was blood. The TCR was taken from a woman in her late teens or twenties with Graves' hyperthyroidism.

CDR3 region: CASSLAGQGKAFF. In nucleotides, the CDR3 is TGTGCCAGCAGCTTAGCGGGACAAGGGAAAGCTTTCTTT. The chain is built from TRBV11-1 and TRBJ1-1, with D maybe TRBD1 (6 bases). V was pared by 0 bases and J by 9 bases, with 11 bases between. Germline V lookup: CDR1 SGHAT, CDR2 FQDESV (reference sequence). CDR3 length: 13 amino acids.